This entry lists 27 T cell receptor beta chains sequenced from one sample in a study of patients and donors after allogeneic stem cell transplantation. TCRdb re-derived calls from the RT-PCR reads in MiXCR, one entry per CDR3 protein. The sample has 150,000 or so distinct CDR3 sequences, approximately 22% seen once. Sequenced sample: blood, either unsorted or a sorted T cell fraction (not recorded which). The receptors come from a human donor who was either an allogeneic HSCT recipient or a stem cell or donor lymphocyte infusion donor (not recorded which). It is not recorded whose cells these are; they may come from a transplant donor.

The gene calls are TRBV20-1 and TRBJ2-3; 7 bases are a match to TRBD2. With V trimmed by 3 bases and J by 4 bases, 16 bases remained unmatched. The CDR3 runs to 17 residues. Germline CDR1 is DFQATT and CDR2 is SNEGSKA (reference sequence). CDR3 residues: CSASSSMVGGLADTQYF. The CDR3 region has the DNA TGCAGTGCTAGTAGTTCGATGGTGGGAGGGTTGGCAGATACGCAGTATTTT.

The chain has TRBV5-1 and TRBJ2-1; D is uncertain. Trimming shortened V by 0 bases and J by 4 bases, and 14 bases separated the two germline ends. The CDR3 contains 16 residues. Germline CDR1 and CDR2: SGHRS and YFSETQ. CDR3 coding DNA: TGCGCCAGCAGCTTGGGTAGTAGCCTCTCATACAATGAGCAGTTCTTC. This codes for CASSLGSSLSYNEQFF. Based on the CDR3 plus reference TRBV5-1 and TRBJ2-1, the full variable domain is KAGVTQTPRYLIKTRGQQVTLSCSPISGHRSVSWYQQTPGQGLQFLFEYFSETQRNKGNFPGRFSGRQFSNSRSEMNVSTLELGDSALYLCASSLGSSLSYNEQFFGPGTRLTVL.

In this sample, this clonotype turned up many times. This chain uses TRBV7-9 with TRBJ1-2; D is undetermined. Germline-derived CDR1 and CDR2 are SEHNR and FQNEAQ (reference sequence). This CDR3 is 15 amino acids long. Trimming removed 4 bases from V and 3 bases from J, with 15 bases in between. The CDR3 DNA follows: TGTGCCAGCAGCTCAGTGAAGGAGCCATACTATGGCTACACCTTC. Its protein product is CASSSVKEPYYGYTF.

This clonotype was recorded at least ten times. The chain joins TRBV20-1 to TRBJ1-3; D call uncertain. Germline V gene lookup returns CDR1 DFQATT and CDR2 SNEGSKA (reference sequence). The CDR3 is 14 amino acids. Trimming took off 0 bases at V and 2 bases at J, with 8 bases between the two ends. CDR3 region: CSARDVEAGNTIYF. CDR3 in DNA: TGCAGTGCTAGAGATGTCGAGGCTGGAAACACCATATATTTT.

This clonotype was counted a few times. The chain combines TRBV20-1 with TRBJ2-3; no reliable D call. Trimming took off 2 bases at V and 4 bases at J, with 16 bases between the two ends. This CDR3 region has 15 residues. CDR1 is DFQATT, CDR2 SNEGSKA, per germline (reference sequence). CDR3 sequence (DNA): TGCAGTGCTAGAAAGCCCCCACCGCCTCCAGATACGCAGTATTTT. Protein product: CSARKPPPPPDTQYF.

This clonotype was seen at least ten times. This chain links TRBV20-1 with TRBJ1-2; 8 bases agree with TRBD1. Losses at the gene ends were 0 bases for V and 3 bases for J; bases not matched to a gene: 9. The length of the CDR3 is 16 residues. CDR1 DFQATT and CDR2 SNEGSKA come from the germline V gene (reference sequence). The CDR3 region is CSARDAPQQGDYGYTF. The CDR3 DNA reads TGCAGTGCTAGAGATGCCCCCCAACAGGGGGACTATGGCTACACCTTC.

V gene TRBV6-5 combines with J gene TRBJ1-1; 10 bases agree with TRBD1. The J segment lost 0 bases and the V segment lost 0 bases, leaving 1 base of the junction unmatched. The CDR3 contains 16 residues. Germline V CDR1 and CDR2: MNHEY, SVGAGI. CDR3 sequence: CASSYSGTGVNTEAFF. CDR3 nucleotide sequence: TGTGCCAGCAGTTACTCCGGGACAGGGGTGAACACTGAAGCTTTCTTT.

This clonotype was detected a few times. This chain links TRBV9 with TRBJ2-7; D gene uncertain. The germline CDR1 and CDR2 sequences are SGDLS and YYNGEE. The CDR3 has 14 residues. V dropped 3 bases and J dropped 2 bases, with 12 bases sitting between them. CDR3 protein: CASSAVTSPYEQYF. The CDR3 region has the DNA TGTGCCAGCAGCGCTGTAACCAGCCCCTACGAGCAGTACTTC. Supplemented by reference TRBV9 and TRBJ2-7, the full variable domain reads DSGVTQTPKHLITATGQRVTLRCSPRSGDLSVYWYQQSLDQGLQFLIQYYNGEERAKGNILERFSAQQFPDLHSELNLSSLELGDSALYFCASSAVTSPYEQYFGPGTRLTVT.

This clonotype was counted only a few times. The chain uses TRBV6-2 or TRBV6-3 and TRBJ1-1, with a weak D call TRBD1 (6 bases). The V gene lost 2 bases and the J gene lost 14 bases, with 21 bases spanning the gap. The CDR3 spans 14 residues. Germline lookup yields CDR1 MNHEY and CDR2 SVGEGT. Written as DNA, the CDR3 is TGTGCCAGCAGTTACGGACAGAGGGGCCCAGCGCCCTTCTTT. This encodes CASSYGQRGPAPFF.

V is TRBV5-1 and J is TRBJ1-6; the D gene is possibly TRBD1 (5 bases). Germline V gene sequence: CDR1 SGHRS, CDR2 YFSETQ. The CDR3 loop spans 16 amino acids. V was cut by 2 bases and J by 2 bases, with 11 bases left in between. The CDR3 loop reads CASSFWGFTYNSPLHF. CDR3 sequence (DNA): TGCGCCAGCAGCTTTTGGGGGTTCACCTATAATTCACCCCTCCACTTT.

This clonotype came up many times. The V call is TRBV5-1, the J call TRBJ1-1; 10 bases fit TRBD1. The J segment lost 7 bases and the V segment lost 0 bases, leaving 3 bases of the junction unmatched. CDR1 is SGHRS and CDR2 is YFSETQ in the germline V gene. The CDR3 spans 14 residues. The CDR3 region has the DNA TGCGCCAGCAGCTTGGGACAGGGGGCCGGTGAAGCTTTCTTT. Its translation: CASSLGQGAGEAFF.

This clonotype was detected only a few times. The rearrangement links TRBV7-2 to TRBJ2-3; D call uncertain. The CDR3 covers 16 residues. V was trimmed by 0 bases and J by 6 bases, leaving 16 bases between them. Per the germline V gene, CDR1 is SGHTA and CDR2 is FQGNSA. CDR3 DNA sequence: TGTGCCAGCAGCTTAGCCCCTGCCTCCCCCAAGGATACGCAGTATTTT. It translates to CASSLAPASPKDTQYF.

There are a few counts of this clonotype. The chain is built from TRBV10-2 and TRBJ1-2; no reliable D call. There are 13 residues in the CDR3. V gave up 6 bases and J gave up 4 bases, with 12 bases separating them. Per the germline V gene, CDR1 is WSHSY and CDR2 is SAAADI. CDR3 coding DNA: TGCGCCAGCAGGGCCACGGGAGCCTATGGCTACACCTTC. The encoded protein is CASRATGAYGYTF.

This clonotype was picked up a small number of times. The chain couples TRBV10-3 to TRBJ2-7; 9 bases align to TRBD1. The V gene's germline CDR1 is ENHRY and CDR2 SYGVKD. V shed 0 bases and J 5 bases; nucleotides not matched to a gene: 5. CDR3 size: 15 residues. CDR3 in amino acids: CAISESGQGFNEQYF. The DNA for the CDR3 is TGTGCCATCAGTGAGTCAGGACAGGGGTTTAACGAGCAGTACTTC.

This chain connects TRBV20-1 to TRBJ2-3; D might be TRBD2 (5 bases). V gave up 0 bases and J gave up 1 base, with 14 bases separating them. CDR3 length: 16 residues. CDR1 is DFQATT and CDR2 is SNEGSKA in the germline V gene (reference sequence). CDR3 DNA: TGCAGTGCTAGAGATTTAGTTTGGGGAGGCACAGATACGCAGTATTTT. Protein: CSARDLVWGGTDTQYF.

The chain is built from TRBV25-1 and TRBJ1-4; D is ambiguous. There are 11 residues in the CDR3. V lost 2 bases and J 8 bases, leaving 3 bases between the germline ends. The germline V gene has CDR1 MGHDK and CDR2 SYGVNS. CDR3 nucleotides: TGTGCCAGCAGTGAACCAGAAAAACTGTTTTTT. Amino acids: CASSEPEKLFF.

The genes are TRBV5-1 and TRBJ2-1; a possible D gene is TRBD1 (6 bases). Germline V gives CDR1 SGHRS, CDR2 YFSETQ. The V gene lost 4 bases and the J gene lost 7 bases, with 12 bases spanning the gap. This CDR3 is 13 amino acids long. CDR3 sequence reads: CASSLGAGNEQFF. CDR3 DNA sequence: TGCGCCAGCAGCCTGGGGGCAGGGAATGAGCAGTTCTTC.

The V gene is TRBV7-6, the J gene TRBJ2-1; 7 bases align to TRBD2. J was trimmed by 9 bases and V by 5 bases; bases with no gene match: 1. CDR1 is SGHVS, CDR2 FNYEAQ, per germline. This CDR3 is built from 11 residues. CDR3 bases: TGTGCCAGCAGCACGGGGGGTGAGCAGTTCTTC. Its translation: CASSTGGEQFF.

This clonotype was counted once. The chain combines TRBV12-3 or TRBV12-4 with TRBJ2-7; no definite D call. The germline V and J ends were trimmed by 3 bases and 7 bases, with 10 bases remaining between them. The CDR3 spans 12 residues. This CDR3 is CASSFRGVEQYF. CDR3 DNA sequence: TGTGCCAGCAGTTTCCGCGGAGTTGAGCAGTACTTC.

The V and J genes are TRBV7-6 and TRBJ1-1; D gene unclear. V was pared by 1 base and J by 5 bases, with 8 bases between. The CDR3 runs to 13 residues. Per germline, CDR1 SGHVS and CDR2 FNYEAQ. The CDR3 here is CASSLEVGTEAFF. For the CDR3, the DNA is TGTGCCAGCAGCTTAGAAGTAGGTACTGAAGCTTTCTTT.

The J gene is TRBJ2-4, the V gene TRBV29-1; D remains unclear. This CDR3 has 13 residues. CDR1 is SQVTM, CDR2 ANQGSEA, per germline. Trimming stripped 7 bases from V and 3 bases from J, with 13 bases between. This chain's CDR3 is CSALHSIKNIQYF. In nucleotides, the CDR3 is TGCAGCGCCCTACACAGTATCAAAAACATTCAGTACTTC.

This rearrangement joins TRBV3-1 to TRBJ2-7, with D uncertain. The CDR3 runs 13 residues. Looked up from germline, CDR1 is LGHDT and CDR2 is YNNKEL (reference sequence). Trimming stripped 0 bases from V and 6 bases from J, with 9 bases between. The CDR3 protein is CASSQDPTGEQYF. The CDR3 DNA reads TGTGCCAGCAGCCAAGACCCGACCGGCGAGCAGTACTTC.

This clonotype has a handful of counts. The chain uses TRBV27 and TRBJ2-1; no reliable D call. This CDR3 comprises 15 residues. CDR1 and CDR2 (germline): MNHEY, SMNVEV (reference sequence). Trimming shortened V by 5 bases and J by 10 bases, and 21 bases separated the two germline ends. CDR3: CASSPGPGPMNEQFF. CDR3 bases: TGTGCCAGCAGTCCGGGCCCCGGGCCAATGAACGAGCAGTTCTTC.

This clonotype was observed a handful of times. The chain recombines TRBV11-2 with TRBJ2-5; D not resolved. Germline V gene data show CDR1 as SGHAT and CDR2 as FQNNGV. Trimming took 1 base from V and 5 from J, leaving 8 bases between them. The CDR3 extends over 13 amino acids. The CDR3 here is CASSLVGLETQYF. The CDR3 DNA is TGTGCCAGCAGCTTAGTCGGTTTGGAGACCCAGTACTTC.

This clonotype was observed a handful of times. The CDR3 region is CASSSQETQPQHF. In nucleotides, the CDR3 is TGTGCCAGCAGTTCCCAGGAGACCCAGCCCCAGCATTTT. The rearrangement uses TRBV6-5 and TRBJ1-5; D call uncertain. CDR1 and CDR2 (germline): MNHEY, SVGAGI. The CDR3 length is 13 residues. Trimming stripped 4 bases from V and 7 bases from J, with 11 bases between.

The genes are TRBV7-9 and TRBJ1-2; D perhaps matches TRBD1 (5 bases). This CDR3 is 17 amino acids long. From germline, CDR1 is SEHNR and CDR2 FQNEAQ (reference sequence). The V and J ends lost 5 bases and 4 bases respectively, with 23 bases between them. The CDR3 DNA is TGTGCCAGCAGCCCCCTTATGACAGACTTACCCCCCTATGGCTACACCTTC. Amino acids: CASSPLMTDLPPYGYTF. The complete variable domain, with remaining parts taken from reference TRBV7-9 and TRBJ1-2, reads DTGVSQNPRHKITKRGQNVTFRCDPISEHNRLYWYRQTLGQGPEFLTYFQNEAQLEKSRLLSDRFSAERPKGSFSTLEIQRTEQGDSAMYLCASSPLMTDLPPYGYTFGSGTRLTVV.

The chain joins TRBV29-1 to TRBJ2-7; D remains unclear. Per germline, CDR1 SQVTM and CDR2 ANQGSEA. With 4 bases removed from V and 12 bases from J, the gap between germline ends came to 16 bases. This CDR3 comprises 11 residues. The CDR3 reads CSVGIGQNLYF. For the CDR3, the DNA is TGCAGCGTTGGTATAGGGCAAAATCTGTACTTC.